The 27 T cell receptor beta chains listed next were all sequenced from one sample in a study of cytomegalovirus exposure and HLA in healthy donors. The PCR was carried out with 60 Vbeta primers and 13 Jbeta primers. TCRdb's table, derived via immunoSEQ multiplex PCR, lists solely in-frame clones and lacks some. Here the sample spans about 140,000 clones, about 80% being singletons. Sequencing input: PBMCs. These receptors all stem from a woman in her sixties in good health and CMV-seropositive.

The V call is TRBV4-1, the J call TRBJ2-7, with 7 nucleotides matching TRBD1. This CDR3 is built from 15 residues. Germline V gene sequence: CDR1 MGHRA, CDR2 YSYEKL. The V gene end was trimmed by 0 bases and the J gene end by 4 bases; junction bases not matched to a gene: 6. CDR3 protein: CASSQDRQGYYEQYF. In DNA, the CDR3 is TGCGCCAGCAGCCAAGATAGACAGGGATATTACGAGCAGTACTTC.

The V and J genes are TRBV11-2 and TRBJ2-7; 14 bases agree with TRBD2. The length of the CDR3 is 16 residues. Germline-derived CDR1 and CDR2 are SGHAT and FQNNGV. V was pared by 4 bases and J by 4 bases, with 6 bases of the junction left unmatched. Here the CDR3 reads CASSSPGLAGEYEQYF. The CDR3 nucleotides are TGTGCCAGCAGCTCCCCGGGACTAGCGGGAGAGTACGAGCAGTACTTC.

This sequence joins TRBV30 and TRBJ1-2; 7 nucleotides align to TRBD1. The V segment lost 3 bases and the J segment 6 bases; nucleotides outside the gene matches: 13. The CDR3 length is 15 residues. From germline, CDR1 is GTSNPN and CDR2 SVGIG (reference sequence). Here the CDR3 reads CAWSVDPGGEDGYTF. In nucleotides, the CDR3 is TGTGCCTGGAGCGTGGACCCAGGGGGAGAGGATGGCTACACCTTC.

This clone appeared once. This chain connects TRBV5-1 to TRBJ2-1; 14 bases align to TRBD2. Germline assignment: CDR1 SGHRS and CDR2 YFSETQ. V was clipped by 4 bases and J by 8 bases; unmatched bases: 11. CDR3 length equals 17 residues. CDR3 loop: CASSPGLAGAGFHEQFF. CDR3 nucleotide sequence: TGCGCCAGCAGCCCGGGACTAGCGGGAGCGGGGTTCCATGAGCAGTTCTTC.

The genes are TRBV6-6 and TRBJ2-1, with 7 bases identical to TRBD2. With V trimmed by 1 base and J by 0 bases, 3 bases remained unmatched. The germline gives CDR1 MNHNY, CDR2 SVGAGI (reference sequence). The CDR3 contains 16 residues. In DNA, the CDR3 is TGTGCCAGCAGTTACTGGGGCGGGAGCTCCTACAATGAGCAGTTCTTC. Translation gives CASSYWGGSSYNEQFF.

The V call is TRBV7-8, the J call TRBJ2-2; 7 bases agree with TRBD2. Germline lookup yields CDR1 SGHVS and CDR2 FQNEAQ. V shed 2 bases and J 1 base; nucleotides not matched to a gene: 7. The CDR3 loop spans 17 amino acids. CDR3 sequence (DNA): TGTGCCAGCAGCTTACCCATCGCTAGCGGGAACACCGGGGAGCTGTTTTTT. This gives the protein CASSLPIASGNTGELFF.

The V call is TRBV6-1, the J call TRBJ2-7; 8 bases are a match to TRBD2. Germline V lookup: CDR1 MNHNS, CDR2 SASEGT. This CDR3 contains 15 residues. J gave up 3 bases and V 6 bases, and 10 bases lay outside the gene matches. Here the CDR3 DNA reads TGTGCCAGCAGCCTGAAAGCGGGAGAGATCTACGAGCAGTACTTC. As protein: CASSLKAGEIYEQYF.

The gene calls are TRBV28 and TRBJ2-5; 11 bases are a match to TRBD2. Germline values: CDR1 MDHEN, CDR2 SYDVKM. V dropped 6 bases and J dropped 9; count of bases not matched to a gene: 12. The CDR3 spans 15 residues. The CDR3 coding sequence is TGTGCCAGCAGCCCCCCCTGGAGTAGCGGGAGGGCCCAGTACTTC. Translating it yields CASSPPWSSGRAQYF.

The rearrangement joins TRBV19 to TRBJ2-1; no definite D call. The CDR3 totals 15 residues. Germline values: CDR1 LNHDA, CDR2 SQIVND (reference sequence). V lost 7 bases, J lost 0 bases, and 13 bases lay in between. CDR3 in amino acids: CASTPFASSYNEQFF. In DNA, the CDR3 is TGTGCCAGTACCCCTTTCGCCAGCTCCTACAATGAGCAGTTCTTC.

The CDR3 protein is CASSLGLLRPYEQYF. In DNA, the CDR3 is TGTGCCAGCAGCTTGGGGCTGCTGAGACCGTACGAGCAGTACTTC. V gene TRBV11-3 combines with J gene TRBJ2-7; possibly TRBD1 for D (5 bases). The CDR3 totals 15 residues. CDR1 and CDR2 from the germline V gene are SGHNT and YENEEA. V lost 3 bases, J lost 4 bases, and 16 bases lay in between.

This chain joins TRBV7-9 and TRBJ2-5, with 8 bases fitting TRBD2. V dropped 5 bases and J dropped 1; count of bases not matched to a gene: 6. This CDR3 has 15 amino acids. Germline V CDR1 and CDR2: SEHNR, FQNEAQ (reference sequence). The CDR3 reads CASSPGGGTQETQYF. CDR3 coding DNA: TGTGCCAGCAGCCCCGGGGGGGGAACCCAAGAGACCCAGTACTTC.

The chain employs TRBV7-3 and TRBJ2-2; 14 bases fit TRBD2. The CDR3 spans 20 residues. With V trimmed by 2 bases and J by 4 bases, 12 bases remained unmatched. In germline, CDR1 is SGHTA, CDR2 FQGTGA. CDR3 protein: CASSLYDRVGLAGGTGELFF. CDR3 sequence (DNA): TGTGCCAGCAGCTTATATGACAGGGTCGGACTAGCGGGAGGCACCGGGGAGCTGTTTTTT. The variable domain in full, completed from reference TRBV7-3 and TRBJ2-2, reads GAGVSQTPSNKVTEKGKYVELRCDPISGHTALYWYRQSLGQGPEFLIYFQGTGAADDSGLPNDRFFAVRPEGSVSTLKIQRTERGDSAVYLCASSLYDRVGLAGGTGELFFGEGSRLTVL.

CDR3 in amino acids: CASSPVAGVGAYEQYF. The CDR3 bases are TGCGCCAGCAGCCCGGTAGCGGGAGTCGGGGCCTACGAGCAGTACTTC. The chain is built from TRBV5-1 and TRBJ2-5, with 9 bases identical to TRBD2. The closer fit of TRBJ2-7 to the DNA end suggests the J call may be wrong. This CDR3 is 16 amino acids long. Germline V lookup: CDR1 SGHRS, CDR2 YFSETQ.

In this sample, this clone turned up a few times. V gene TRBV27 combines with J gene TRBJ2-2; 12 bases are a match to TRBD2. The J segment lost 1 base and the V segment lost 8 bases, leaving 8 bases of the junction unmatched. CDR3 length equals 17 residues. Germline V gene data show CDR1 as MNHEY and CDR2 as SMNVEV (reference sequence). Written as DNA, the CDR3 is TGTGCCAGCGGACAACTAGCGGGAGGCGGGAACACCGGGGAGCTGTTTTTT. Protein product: CASGQLAGGGNTGELFF.

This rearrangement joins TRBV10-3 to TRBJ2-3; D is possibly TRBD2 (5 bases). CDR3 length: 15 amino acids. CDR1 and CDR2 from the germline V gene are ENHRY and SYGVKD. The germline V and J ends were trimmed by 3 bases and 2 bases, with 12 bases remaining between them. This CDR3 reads CAISDRRLNTDTQYF. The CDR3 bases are TGTGCCATCAGTGACAGGCGACTAAACACAGATACGCAGTATTTT.

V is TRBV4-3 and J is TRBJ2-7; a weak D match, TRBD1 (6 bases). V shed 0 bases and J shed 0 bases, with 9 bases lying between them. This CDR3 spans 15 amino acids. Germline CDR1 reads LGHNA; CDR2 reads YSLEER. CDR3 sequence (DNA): TGCGCCAGCAGCCAAGATTGGGACACCTCCTACGAGCAGTACTTC. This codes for CASSQDWDTSYEQYF.

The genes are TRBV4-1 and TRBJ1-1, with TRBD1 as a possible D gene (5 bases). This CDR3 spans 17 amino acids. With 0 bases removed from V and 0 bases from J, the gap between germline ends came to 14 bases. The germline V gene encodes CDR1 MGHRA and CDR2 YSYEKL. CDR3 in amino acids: CASSQDGETVMNTEAFF. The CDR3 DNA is TGCGCCAGCAGCCAAGATGGAGAGACAGTCATGAACACTGAAGCTTTCTTT.

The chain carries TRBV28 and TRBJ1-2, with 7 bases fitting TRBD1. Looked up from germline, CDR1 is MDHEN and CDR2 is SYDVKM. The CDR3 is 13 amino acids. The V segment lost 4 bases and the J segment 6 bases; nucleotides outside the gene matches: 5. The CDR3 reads CASSSQGSDGYTF. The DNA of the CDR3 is TGTGCCAGCAGTTCACAGGGGTCTGATGGCTACACCTTC.

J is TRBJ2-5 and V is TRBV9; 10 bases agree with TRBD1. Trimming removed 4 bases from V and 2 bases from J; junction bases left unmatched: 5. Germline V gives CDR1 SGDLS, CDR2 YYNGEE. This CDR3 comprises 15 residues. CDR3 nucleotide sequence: TGTGCCAGCAGCTTCGGACAGGGGGGACAAGAGACCCAGTACTTC. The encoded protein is CASSFGQGGQETQYF. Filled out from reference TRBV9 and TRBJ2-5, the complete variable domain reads DSGVTQTPKHLITATGQRVTLRCSPRSGDLSVYWYQQSLDQGLQFLIQYYNGEERAKGNILERFSAQQFPDLHSELNLSSLELGDSALYFCASSFGQGGQETQYFGPGTRLLVL.

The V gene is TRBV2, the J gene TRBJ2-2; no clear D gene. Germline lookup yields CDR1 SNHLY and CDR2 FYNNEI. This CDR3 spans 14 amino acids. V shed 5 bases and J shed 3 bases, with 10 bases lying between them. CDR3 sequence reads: CASSPAPDTGELFF. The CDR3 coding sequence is TGTGCCAGCAGTCCTGCCCCGGACACCGGGGAGCTGTTTTTT. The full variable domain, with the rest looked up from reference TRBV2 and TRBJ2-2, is EPEVTQTPSHQVTQMGQEVILRCVPISNHLYFYWYRQILGQKVEFLVSFYNNEISEKSEIFDDQFSVERPDGSNFTLKIRSTKLEDSAMYFCASSPAPDTGELFFGEGSRLTVL.

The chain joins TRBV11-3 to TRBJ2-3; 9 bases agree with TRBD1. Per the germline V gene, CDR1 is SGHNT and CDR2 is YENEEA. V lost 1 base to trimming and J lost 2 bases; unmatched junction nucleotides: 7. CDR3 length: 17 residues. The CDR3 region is CASSLVVGTGNTDTQYF. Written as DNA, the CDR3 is TGTGCCAGCAGCTTAGTTGTCGGGACAGGGAACACAGATACGCAGTATTTT.

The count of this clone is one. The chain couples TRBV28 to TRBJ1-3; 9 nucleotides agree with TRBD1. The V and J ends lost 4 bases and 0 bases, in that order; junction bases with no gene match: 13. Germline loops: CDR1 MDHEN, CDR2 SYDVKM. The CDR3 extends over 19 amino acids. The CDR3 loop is CASSSSPGTGLHSGNTIYF. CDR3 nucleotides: TGTGCCAGCAGTTCCTCGCCCGGGACAGGGTTACACTCTGGAAACACCATATATTTT.

CDR3 DNA sequence: TGCGCCAGCAGCCAAGATCAGGACAGGGGGGGCACAGATACGCAGTATTTT. Translation: CASSQDQDRGGTDTQYF. The J gene is TRBJ2-3, the V gene TRBV4-1; 10 bases map to TRBD1. Per germline, CDR1 MGHRA and CDR2 YSYEKL. J lost 1 base, V lost 0 bases, and 4 bases had no gene match. The CDR3 has 17 amino acids.

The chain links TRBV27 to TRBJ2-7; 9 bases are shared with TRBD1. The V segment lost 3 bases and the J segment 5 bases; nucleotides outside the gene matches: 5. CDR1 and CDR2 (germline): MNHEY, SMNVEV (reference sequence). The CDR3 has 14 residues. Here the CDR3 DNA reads TGTGCCAGCAGTTTTACAGGGGGCTTGGACGAGCAGTACTTC. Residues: CASSFTGGLDEQYF.

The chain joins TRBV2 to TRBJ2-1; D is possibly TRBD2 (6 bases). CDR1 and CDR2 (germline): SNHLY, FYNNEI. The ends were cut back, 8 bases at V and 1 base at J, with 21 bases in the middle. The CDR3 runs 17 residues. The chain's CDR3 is CASSGPTSRLSYNEQFF. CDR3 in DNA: TGTGCCAGCTCTGGACCGACTAGTCGACTATCCTACAATGAGCAGTTCTTC.

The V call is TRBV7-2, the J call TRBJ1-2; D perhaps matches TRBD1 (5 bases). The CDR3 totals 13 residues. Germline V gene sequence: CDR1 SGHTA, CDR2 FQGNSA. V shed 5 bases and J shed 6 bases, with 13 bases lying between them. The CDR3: CASSRTRLDGYTF. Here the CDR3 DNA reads TGTGCCAGCAGCAGGACACGGCTTGATGGCTACACCTTC.

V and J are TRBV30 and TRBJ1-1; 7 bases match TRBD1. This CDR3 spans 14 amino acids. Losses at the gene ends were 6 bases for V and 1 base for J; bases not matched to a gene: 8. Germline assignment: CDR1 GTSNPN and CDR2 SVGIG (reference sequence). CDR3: CACKPDRSNTEAFF. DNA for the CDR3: TGTGCCTGTAAACCGGACAGGTCGAACACTGAAGCTTTCTTT. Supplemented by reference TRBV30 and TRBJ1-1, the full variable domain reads SQTIHQWPATLVQPVGSPLSLECTVEGTSNPNLYWYRQAAGRGLQLLFYSVGIGQISSEVPQNLSASRPQDRQFILSSKKLLLSDSGFYLCACKPDRSNTEAFFGQGTRLTVV.